These 18 T cell receptor beta chains were all obtained from the same sample, sequenced in a study of T cells in Graves' hyperthyroidism and ophthalmopathy. Template material for amplifying TCR beta CDR3 regions consisted of RNA transcripts. In the first-round RT-PCR of the TCR CDR3, the HTBI primer set was used. TCRdb used MiXCR to reprocess the multiplex PCR reads, holding one entry per CDR3 protein. This sample has roughly 200,000 distinct CDR3 sequences, with around 18% found just once. The source material was blood. The receptors come from a man aged 35 to 55 with Graves' hyperthyroidism.

This clonotype was recorded many times. The V call is TRBV28, the J call TRBJ1-6; D is unresolved. Germline V gene lookup returns CDR1 MDHEN and CDR2 SYDVKM. V shed 3 bases and J shed 7 bases, with 13 bases lying between them. This CDR3 is built from 15 residues. The CDR3, as DNA: TGTGCCAGCAGTTTCAGTGCCGGAGGGAATTCACCCCTCCACTTT. Amino acid sequence: CASSFSAGGNSPLHF. The full variable domain, its missing parts supplied by reference TRBV28 and TRBJ1-6, is DVKVTQSSRYLVKRTGEKVFLECVQDMDHENMFWYRQDPGLGLRLIYFSYDVKMKEKGDIPEGYSVSREKKERFSLILESASTNQTSMYLCASSFSAGGNSPLHFGNGTRLTVT.

Many counts were recorded for this clonotype. V gene TRBV7-2 combines with J gene TRBJ2-5; D unresolved. Between the trimmed V and J ends, which lost 8 bases and 5 bases, there was a span of 9 bases. CDR1 is SGHTA, CDR2 FQGNSA, per germline. The CDR3 length is 11 residues. The CDR3 is CASDLGETQYF. The CDR3 DNA follows: TGTGCCAGCGACCTGGGGGAGACCCAGTACTTC.

The V call is TRBV2, the J call TRBJ2-6; no reliable D call. Looked up from germline, CDR1 is SNHLY and CDR2 is FYNNEI. The length of the CDR3 is 17 residues. Deletions cut 6 bases from V and 0 bases from J, with 15 bases between. Here the CDR3 DNA reads TGTGCCAGCAGCGCCCTACCCTCTCTCTCTGGGGCCAACGTCCTGACTTTC. Translated: CASSALPSLSGANVLTF.

This clonotype was observed at least ten times. The chain has TRBV7-2 and TRBJ2-3; TRBD2 agrees at 14 bases. After removal of 0 bases from V and 0 bases from J, the junction contained 2 bases not matched to a gene. This CDR3 has 18 amino acids. CDR1 is SGHTA and CDR2 is FQGNSA in the germline V gene. The CDR3 region has the DNA TGTGCCAGCAGCTTAGCGAGGACTAGCGGGGGGAGCACAGATACGCAGTATTTT. Translating gives CASSLARTSGGSTDTQYF.

This clonotype was found a few times. The CDR3 loop reads CSVHNSVKGVSNQPQHF. CDR3 in DNA: TGCAGCGTTCACAACAGCGTCAAAGGAGTGTCGAATCAGCCCCAGCATTTT. The V gene is TRBV29-1, the J gene TRBJ1-5; D gene ambiguous. The CDR3 covers 17 residues. CDR1 and CDR2 (germline): SQVTM, ANQGSEA. The germline V and J ends were trimmed by 5 bases and 4 bases, with 24 bases remaining between them.

The J gene is TRBJ2-7, the V gene TRBV5-8; D remains unclear. CDR1 is SGHTS, CDR2 YDEGEE, per germline. The CDR3 runs to 10 residues. This chain's CDR3 is CADDNYEQYF. DNA for the CDR3: TGTGCAGATGACAACTACGAGCAGTACTTC.

This clonotype was detected many times. The V call is TRBV27, the J call TRBJ2-5; D not resolved. The V and J ends lost 5 bases and 9 bases respectively, with 25 bases between them. Germline values: CDR1 MNHEY, CDR2 SMNVEV (reference sequence). CDR3 length: 16 residues. CDR3 region: CASSPMDPIDGVAQYF. DNA for the CDR3: TGTGCCAGCAGTCCTATGGACCCAATCGATGGGGTTGCCCAGTACTTC.

The chain is built from TRBV18 and TRBJ1-2; TRBD1 matches at 8 bases. This CDR3 is built from 17 residues. Germline assignment: CDR1 KGHSH and CDR2 LQKENI. The ends lost 4 bases at V and 4 bases at J; junction bases unmatched: 14. CDR3 sequence: CASSRGPSQGASYGYTF. In nucleotides, the CDR3 is TGTGCCAGCTCACGGGGCCCGTCTCAGGGGGCTTCCTATGGCTACACCTTC. Full variable domain (rest looked up from reference TRBV18 and TRBJ1-2): NAGVMQNPRHLVRRRGQEARLRCSPMKGHSHVYWYRQLPEEGLKFMVYLQKENIIDESGMPKERFSAEFPKEGPSILRIQQVVRGDSAAYFCASSRGPSQGASYGYTFGSGTRLTVV.

The genes are TRBV9 and TRBJ2-6; D is uncertain. Trimming stripped 4 bases from V and 0 bases from J, with 11 bases between. The CDR3 contains 16 residues. CDR1 is SGDLS, CDR2 YYNGEE, per germline. CDR3 in amino acids: CASSLRTDSGANVLTF. CDR3 DNA: TGTGCCAGCAGCCTCCGGACCGACTCTGGGGCCAACGTCCTGACTTTC.

This clonotype has only a few counts. The chain is built from TRBV9 and TRBJ2-2, with 9 bases lining up with TRBD2. The V and J ends lost 3 bases and 9 bases, in that order; junction bases with no gene match: 12. In germline, CDR1 is SGDLS, CDR2 YYNGEE. CDR3 size: 16 residues. CDR3 in DNA: TGTGCCAGCAGCGCCTCAATCGCTGCGGGGGGGAGGGAGCTGTTTTTT. This translates into CASSASIAAGGRELFF.

This clonotype was picked up many times. The chain is built from TRBV28 and TRBJ2-7; 7 bases line up with TRBD1. V dropped 5 bases and J dropped 2; count of bases not matched to a gene: 9. Germline V gene lookup returns CDR1 MDHEN and CDR2 SYDVKM. The CDR3 sequence is 15 residues long. CDR3: CASSDAGTAAYEQYF. In DNA, the CDR3 is TGTGCCAGCAGTGACGCCGGGACAGCCGCCTACGAGCAGTACTTC.

This chain connects TRBV12-3 or TRBV12-4 to TRBJ2-7, with D unresolved. The CDR3 is made up of 13 amino acids. V dropped 6 bases and J dropped 3 bases, with 12 bases sitting between them. As DNA, the CDR3 is TGTGCCAGCAGCTTGGGCCCAGTCTACGAGCAGTACTTC. This codes for CASSLGPVYEQYF.

The chain links TRBV6-5 to TRBJ1-6; D unclear. CDR1 MNHEY and CDR2 SVGAGI come from the germline V gene. V gave up 2 bases and J gave up 7 bases, with 21 bases separating them. The CDR3 extends over 18 amino acids. The CDR3 DNA is TGTGCCAGCAGTTACCTCGACGTTGGGGTAATAGGGAATTCACCCCTCCACTTT. Protein: CASSYLDVGVIGNSPLHF.

This chain links TRBV2 with TRBJ1-2; D not certain. Trimming pared 7 bases from V and 3 bases from J, leaving 18 bases between. Germline assignment: CDR1 SNHLY and CDR2 FYNNEI. The length of the CDR3 is 15 residues. The CDR3 protein is CASKKIQGSYYGYTF. The CDR3 region has the DNA TGTGCCAGCAAAAAGATCCAAGGCAGCTACTATGGCTACACCTTC.

V usage is TRBV20-1 and J usage is TRBJ2-7; D unclear. Germline values: CDR1 DFQATT, CDR2 SNEGSKA (reference sequence). The CDR3 has 11 amino acids. V was trimmed by 3 bases and J by 2 bases, leaving 5 bases between them. The CDR3 region has the DNA TGCAGTGCTAGTGTCGCCTACGAGCAGTACTTC. Its protein product is CSASVAYEQYF.

The J gene is TRBJ1-4, the V gene TRBV7-2; D is unresolved. This CDR3 contains 13 residues. V lost 1 base to trimming and J lost 8 bases, with 8 bases between them. In germline, CDR1 is SGHTA, CDR2 FQGNSA. CDR3 protein: CASSLGYGEKLFF. The CDR3 DNA is TGTGCCAGCAGCTTAGGGTACGGGGAAAAACTGTTTTTT.

The table lists this clonotype with many counts. The J gene is TRBJ1-5, the V gene TRBV4-3, with D hard to call. This CDR3 has 17 residues. The V end was cut by 0 bases, the J end by 1 base, with 13 bases between. Germline CDR1 reads LGHNA; CDR2 reads YSLEER. The CDR3: CASSQDAGERSNQPQHF. In DNA, the CDR3 is TGCGCCAGCAGCCAAGACGCCGGGGAGAGAAGCAATCAGCCCCAGCATTTT.

This clonotype has ten or more counts. V is TRBV27 and J is TRBJ1-3, with D perhaps matching TRBD1 (5 bases). CDR1 MNHEY and CDR2 SMNVEV come from the germline V gene (reference sequence). The CDR3 sequence is 16 residues long. Trimming cost V 7 bases and J 5 bases, with 21 bases left between them. CDR3 sequence reads: CASIHRRDSSRNTIYF. The CDR3 coding sequence is TGTGCCAGCATCCACCGCCGGGACTCGAGCCGAAACACCATATATTTT.